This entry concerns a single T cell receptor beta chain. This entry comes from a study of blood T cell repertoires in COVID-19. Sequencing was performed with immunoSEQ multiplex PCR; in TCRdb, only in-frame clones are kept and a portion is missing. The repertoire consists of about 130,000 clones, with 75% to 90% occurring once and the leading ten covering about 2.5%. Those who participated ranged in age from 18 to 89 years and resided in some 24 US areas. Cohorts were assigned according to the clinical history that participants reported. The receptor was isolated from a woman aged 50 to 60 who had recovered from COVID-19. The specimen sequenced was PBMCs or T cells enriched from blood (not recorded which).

CDR3 nucleotide sequence: TGTGCCAGTAGTTTCGGTGTCGGCACAGATACGCAGTATTTT. This codes for CASSFGVGTDTQYF. The rearrangement uses TRBV19 and TRBJ2-3; D remains unclear. In germline, CDR1 is LNHDA, CDR2 SQIVND (reference sequence). There are 14 residues in the CDR3. The V end was cut by 5 bases, the J end by 1 base, with 10 bases between.